These T cell receptor beta chains were read from a single sample in a study of T cell changes during pregnancy in multiple sclerosis. Only in-frame clones appear in the TCRdb table, and some are missing; sequencing was by immunoSEQ multiplex PCR. The top ten clones hold about 5% of a sample with roughly 18,000 clones, around 90% of them seen once. The sequencing used CD8+ T cells from peripheral blood mononuclear cells, collected after pregnancy. Receptor source: a female donor in good health, enrolled as a control in a pregnancy study. The CDR3 runs from the conserved cysteine through the conserved F or W. A D gene is named only where the DNA matches it firmly. Expanded clones get a size class; other rows say once, few or many, or leave the size out.

TRBV4-3	NA	18	TRBD1	TRBJ1-1	TGCGCCAGCAGCCCGCGGGGGGGACAGGGGACTAGCCTGATTGAAGCTTTCTTT	CASSPRGGQGTSLIEAFF
TRBV27	NA	17	TRBD2	TRBJ2-5	TGTGCCAGCAGTTTAATCGGGATAGCGGGGCCTAAAGAGACCCAGTACTTC	CASSLIGIAGPKETQYF
TRBV5-4	NA	17	TRBD1	TRBJ1-2	TGTGCCAGCAGCTCAGCCGGGACAGGGGGCATTCGCTATGGCTACACCTTC	CASSSAGTGGIRYGYTF
TRBV19	NA	16	NA	TRBJ1-4	TGTGCCAGTAGTAGACCTCGACAGGCAACTAATGAAAAACTGTTTTTT	CASSRPRQATNEKLFF
TRBV7-9	NA	15	TRBD1	TRBJ2-1	TGTGCCAGCAGCGGACCGGGACAGGCCTACAATGAGCAGTTCTTC	CASSGPGQAYNEQFF
TRBV7-2	NA	17	TRBD1	TRBJ1-2	TGTGCCAGCAGCACGAAGGGGGAAACAGGGGGATTTTATGGCTACACCTTC	CASSTKGETGGFYGYTF
TRBV2	NA	17	NA	TRBJ1-2	TGTGCCAGCAGTGAAGCGAACGAGGGTTTAGCCTTCTATGGCTACACCTTC	CASSEANEGLAFYGYTF
TRBV7-2	NA	16	TRBD2	TRBJ2-3	TGTGCCAGCAGCTTAGTTCGCGGGGGGGCCACAGATACGCAGTATTTT	CASSLVRGGATDTQYF
TRBV7-9	NA	18	NA	TRBJ2-7	TGTGCCAGCAGCTTTTCGTCGGCAGGGGCCCGACTCGGCTACGAGCAGTACTTC	CASSFSSAGARLGYEQYF
TRBV27	NA	13	NA	TRBJ1-5	TGTGCCAGCGGCGGAGGGAGAGATCAGCCCCAGCATTTT	CASGGGRDQPQHF
TRBV7-9	NA	13	TRBD2	TRBJ2-2	TGTGCCGGCCTACGGGGGGGCACCGGGGAGCTGTTTTTT	CAGLRGGTGELFF
TRBV4-3	NA	17	NA	TRBJ1-4	TGCGCCAGCAGCCAAGGGTTGGGGGGGAGCCTAAATGAAAAACTGTTTTTT	CASSQGLGGSLNEKLFF
TRBV7-2	NA	14	TRBD1	TRBJ1-5	TGTGCCAGCAGCCTAGGGACAGTCAATCAGCCCCAGCATTTT	CASSLGTVNQPQHF
TRBV5-5	NA	16	NA	TRBJ1-4	TGTGCCAGCAGCTTGTTAGGGGCTGCAACTAATGAAAAACTGTTTTTT	CASSLLGAATNEKLFF
TRBV6-1	NA	14	NA	TRBJ1-4	TGTGCCAGCAGTGAAGCCGGAGGGGTGGAAAAACTGTTTTTT	CASSEAGGVEKLFF
TRBV27	NA	15	TRBD1	TRBJ1-6	TGTGCCAGCAGCGGGACAGCTTTCAATAATTCACCCCTCCACTTT	CASSGTAFNNSPLHF
TRBV29-1	NA	16	TRBD1	TRBJ2-3	TGCAGCGCTAACCGGGACAGGGTAGGGAGCACAGATACGCAGTATTTT	CSANRDRVGSTDTQYF
TRBV4-1	NA	15	TRBD1	TRBJ2-7	TGCGCCAGCAGCCCGCGGACAGGGAACTCCTACGAGCAGTACTTC	CASSPRTGNSYEQYF
TRBV6-5	once	16	TRBD1	TRBJ1-1	TGTGCCAGCAGTTATATAGGACAGGGCGACAGGACTGAAGCTTTCTTT	CASSYIGQGDRTEAFF
TRBV7-9	NA	13	NA	TRBJ2-1	TGTGCCAGCAGCCCCTGGGGCAAGGCTGAGCAGTTCTTC	CASSPWGKAEQFF
TRBV15	NA	14	NA	TRBJ1-5	TGTGCCACCAGCGTCCGACAGGGCAATCAGCCCCAGCATTTT	CATSVRQGNQPQHF
TRBV6-1	NA	15	TRBD2	TRBJ2-7	TGTGCCAGCAGTGTTGCTAGCGGGGGGGCGTACGAGCAGTACTTC	CASSVASGGAYEQYF
TRBV6-5	NA	15	NA	TRBJ1-2	TGTGCCAGCAGCGGGTTGATGGCACCCAACTATGGCTACACCTTC	CASSGLMAPNYGYTF
TRBV4-1	NA	15	NA	TRBJ1-1	TGCGCCAGCAGCCAAGGTAGACTGGAGAACACTGAAGCTTTCTTT	CASSQGRLENTEAFF
TRBV2	NA	13	TRBD1	TRBJ2-5	TGTGCCAGCAGCCTGGACAGGCGAGAGACCCAGTACTTC	CASSLDRRETQYF
TRBV6-1	once	14	NA	TRBJ2-7	TGTGCCAGCAGTGAAGCCACAGGAAGGGACGAGCAGTACTTC	CASSEATGRDEQYF
TRBV11-2	once	17	NA	TRBJ2-7	TGTGCCAGCAGCTTAGATTATAGTAGCTTCGCGGCCGCCGAGCAGTACTTC	CASSLDYSSFAAAEQYF
TRBV13	NA	16	TRBD2	TRBJ2-5	TGTGCCAGCAGCTTAAGAGCTAGCGGGGGTGGTGAGACCCAGTACTTC	CASSLRASGGGETQYF
TRBV6-4	NA	12	NA	TRBJ2-3	TGTGCCAGCAGGGGGCCTCAAGATACGCAGTATTTT	CASRGPQDTQYF
TRBV5-8	NA	12	NA	TRBJ2-7	TGTGCCAGCAGCTTCCAGGTTCCCGAGCAGTACTTC	CASSFQVPEQYF
TRBV4-3	NA	14	NA	TRBJ1-1	TGCGCCAGCAGCCAAGGGAAAGGGGTTACTGAAGCTTTCTTT	CASSQGKGVTEAFF
TRBV25-1	once	16	TRBD1	TRBJ1-2	TGTGCCAGCAGTGAACGGGGGACAGGGGATATCTATGGCTACACCTTC	CASSERGTGDIYGYTF
TRBV7-9	NA	13	TRBD2	TRBJ2-1	TGTGCCAGCGAGGCGGGAGGGGACAATGAGCAGTTCTTC	CASEAGGDNEQFF
TRBV14	once	15	TRBD1	TRBJ1-2	TGTGCCAGCAGCCACCAGACAGGGGGCACCCATGGCTACACCTTC	CASSHQTGGTHGYTF
TRBV5-1	NA	17	TRBD2	TRBJ2-1	TGCGCCGGCGGGGGGGGAGCGGGGGGCCAATACTCTCATGAGCAGTTCTTC	CAGGGGAGGQYSHEQFF
TRBV7-9	NA	15	TRBD1	TRBJ1-1	TGTGCCAGCAGCACCCGACAGGGAATGAACACTGAAGCTTTCTTT	CASSTRQGMNTEAFF
TRBV6-5	once	12	TRBD1	TRBJ2-7	TGTGCCAGCAGTTTTTACAGGGGCGAGCAGTACTTC	CASSFYRGEQYF
TRBV27	NA	13	TRBD1	TRBJ1-4	TGTGCCAGCACGGGACAGGGTAATGAAAAACTGTTTTTT	CASTGQGNEKLFF
TRBV4-3	NA	16	TRBD2	TRBJ2-1	TGCGCCAGCAGCCAGACTCCTAGCGGGGGGGCCACTGAGCAGTTCTTC	CASSQTPSGGATEQFF
TRBV7-2	NA	17	NA	TRBJ2-3	TGTGCCAGCAGCTCCAGACTAATGCTTACTAGCACAGATACGCAGTATTTT	CASSSRLMLTSTDTQYF
TRBV7-9	NA	11	NA	TRBJ1-3	TGTGCCAGCAGCTTCGGGAACACCATATATTTT	CASSFGNTIYF
TRBV9	NA	17	TRBD1	TRBJ2-6	TGTGCCAGCAGCGTTGACAGGGAGAGGCCTGGGGCCAACGTCCTGACTTTC	CASSVDRERPGANVLTF
TRBV5-1	NA	13	NA	TRBJ2-7	TGCGCCAGCAGCTCGGAGCCAGTTTACGAGCAGTACTTC	CASSSEPVYEQYF
TRBV6-1	NA	16	NA	TRBJ2-4	TGTGCCAGCAGTGAAGCTCAACAGGTGGTTTTGAACATTCAGTACTTC	CASSEAQQVVLNIQYF
TRBV27	NA	16	TRBD2	TRBJ2-3	TGTGCCAGCAGTTTGGGCGGGGGGGTTAGCACAGATACGCAGTATTTT	CASSLGGGVSTDTQYF
TRBV6-1	NA	16	TRBD1	TRBJ2-3	TGTGCCAGCAGTGACGGGACAGGGGCGGGCACAGATACGCAGTATTTT	CASSDGTGAGTDTQYF
TRBV7-9	few	11	NA	TRBJ1-1	TGTGCCAGCAGCTTCTCGACAGAAGCTTTCTTT	CASSFSTEAFF
TRBV7-9	NA	14	NA	TRBJ2-7	TGTGCCAGCAGCCTCCGGGACACATCCTACGAGCAGTACTTC	CASSLRDTSYEQYF
TRBV12-5	NA	18	TRBD1	TRBJ1-2	TGTGCTAGTGGTTTGGTATTAGGGACAGAGAGTTTTTTTCATGGCTACACCTTC	CASGLVLGTESFFHGYTF
TRBV6-1	few	13	NA	TRBJ1-2	TGTGCCAGCAGTGGTTGGGGCCCTGAAGGCTACACCTTC	CASSGWGPEGYTF
TRBV6-1	NA	13	NA	TRBJ1-1	TGTGCCAGCAGTGAAACTGAGGACACTGAAGCTTTCTTT	CASSETEDTEAFF
TRBV7-2	once	18	TRBD2	TRBJ2-2	TGTGCCAGCAGCTTAGGAGGCCCTGCGGGGGGGGACACCGGGGAGCTGTTTTTT	CASSLGGPAGGDTGELFF
TRBV14	NA	15	NA	TRBJ2-1	TGTGCCAGCAGCCGACAGGTGTTAGGGCTCAATGAGCAGTTCTTC	CASSRQVLGLNEQFF
TRBV4-1	NA	12	TRBD2	TRBJ2-4	TGCGCCAGCAGCCAGGGGGGGAACATTCAGTACTTC	CASSQGGNIQYF